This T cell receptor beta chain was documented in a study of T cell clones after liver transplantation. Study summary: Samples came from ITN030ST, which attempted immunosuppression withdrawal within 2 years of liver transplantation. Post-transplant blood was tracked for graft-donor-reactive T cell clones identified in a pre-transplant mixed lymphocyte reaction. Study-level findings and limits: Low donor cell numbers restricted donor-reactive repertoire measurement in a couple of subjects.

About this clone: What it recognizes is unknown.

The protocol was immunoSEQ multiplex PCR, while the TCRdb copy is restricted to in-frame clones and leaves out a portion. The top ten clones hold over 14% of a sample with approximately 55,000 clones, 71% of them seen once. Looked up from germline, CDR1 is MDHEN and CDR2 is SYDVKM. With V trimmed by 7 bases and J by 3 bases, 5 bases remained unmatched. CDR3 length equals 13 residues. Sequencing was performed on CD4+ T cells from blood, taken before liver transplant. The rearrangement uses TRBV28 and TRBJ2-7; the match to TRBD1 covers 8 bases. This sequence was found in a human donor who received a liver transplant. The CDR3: CASNLGTGYEQYF. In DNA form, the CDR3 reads TGTGCCAGCAACTTAGGGACAGGCTACGAGCAGTACTTC.